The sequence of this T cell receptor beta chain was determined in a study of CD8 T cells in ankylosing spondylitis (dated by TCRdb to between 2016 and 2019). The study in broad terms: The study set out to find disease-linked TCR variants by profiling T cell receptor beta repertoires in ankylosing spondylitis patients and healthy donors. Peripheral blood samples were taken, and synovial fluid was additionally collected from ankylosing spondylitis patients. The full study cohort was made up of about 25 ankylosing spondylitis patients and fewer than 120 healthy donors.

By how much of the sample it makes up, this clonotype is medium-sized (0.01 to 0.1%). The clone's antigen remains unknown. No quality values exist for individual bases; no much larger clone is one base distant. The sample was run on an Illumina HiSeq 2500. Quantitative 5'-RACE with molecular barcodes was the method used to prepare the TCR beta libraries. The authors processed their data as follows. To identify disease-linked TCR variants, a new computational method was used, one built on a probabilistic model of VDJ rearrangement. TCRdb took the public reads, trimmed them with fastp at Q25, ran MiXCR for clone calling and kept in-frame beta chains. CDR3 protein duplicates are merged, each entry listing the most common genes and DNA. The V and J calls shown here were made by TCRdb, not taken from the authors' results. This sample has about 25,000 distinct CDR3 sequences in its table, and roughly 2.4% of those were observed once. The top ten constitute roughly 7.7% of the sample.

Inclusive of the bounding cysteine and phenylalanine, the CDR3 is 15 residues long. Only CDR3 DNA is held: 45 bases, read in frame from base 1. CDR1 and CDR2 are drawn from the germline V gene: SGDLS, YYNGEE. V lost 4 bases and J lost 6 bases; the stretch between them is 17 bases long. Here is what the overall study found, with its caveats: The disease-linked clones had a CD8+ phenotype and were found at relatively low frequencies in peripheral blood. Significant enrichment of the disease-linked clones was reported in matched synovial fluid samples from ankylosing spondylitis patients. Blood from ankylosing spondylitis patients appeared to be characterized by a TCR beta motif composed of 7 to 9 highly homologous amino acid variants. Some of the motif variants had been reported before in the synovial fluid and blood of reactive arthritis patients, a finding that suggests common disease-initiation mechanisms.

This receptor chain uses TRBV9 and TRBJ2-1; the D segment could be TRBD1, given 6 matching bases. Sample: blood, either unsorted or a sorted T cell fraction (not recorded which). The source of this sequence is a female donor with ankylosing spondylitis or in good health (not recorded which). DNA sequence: TGTGCCAGCAGCCCGACCACAGGGATGTTCAATGAGCAGTTCTTC. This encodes CASSPTTGMFNEQFF.